These T cell receptor beta chains were read from a single sample in a study of human versus mouse CDR3 diversity and MHC coevolution. The table came from immunoSEQ multiplex PCR; TCRdb's copy has only in-frame clones and leaves some out. The table shows about 81,000 clones, with approximately 92% occurring only once. Sample: naive CD4+ T cells from blood. These receptors came from a person between 25 and 75 years old in good health. CDR3s leave out the opening cysteine and the closing phenylalanine or tryptophan. D genes are given only for firm matches. The size of a clone is reported for some rows only, either as once, few or many, or as a class for expanded clones.

J: NA; V: TRBV7-9; size: NA; D: NA; CDR3: ASSFTRQGLYEQY
J: TRBJ1-1; V: TRBV10-3; size: NA; D: NA; CDR3: AISEFRVPRAEAF
J: TRBJ2-5; V: TRBV19; size: NA; D: NA; CDR3: ASSYRPGLGETQY
J: TRBJ1-5; V: TRBV7-9; size: NA; D: TRBD1; CDR3: ASSLVAGGQGRQPQH
J: TRBJ2-5; V: TRBV9; size: NA; D: TRBD2; CDR3: ASSFFSGTSGETQY
J: TRBJ2-7; V: TRBV19; size: NA; D: TRBD1; CDR3: ASSDRGWAYEQY
J: TRBJ2-1; V: TRBV11-3; size: NA; D: TRBD2; CDR3: ASSLGLAGTEQF
J: TRBJ2-3; V: TRBV7-2; size: NA; D: TRBD1; CDR3: ASSSDRADTQY
J: TRBJ1-1; V: TRBV6-1; size: few; D: TRBD1; CDR3: ASSEGTGLNTEAF
J: TRBJ2-7; V: TRBV11-3; size: NA; D: TRBD1; CDR3: ASSLRTGTEEQY
J: TRBJ2-1; V: TRBV29-1; size: NA; D: NA; CDR3: SVALANEQF
J: TRBJ2-1; V: TRBV9; size: once; D: TRBD2; CDR3: ASSPGLAGGNEQF
J: TRBJ2-1; V: TRBV29-1; size: NA; D: TRBD1; CDR3: SGTTGTGQF
J: TRBJ2-5; V: TRBV27; size: NA; D: NA; CDR3: ASSLRGALETQY
J: TRBJ1-1; V: TRBV10-3; size: once; D: TRBD1; CDR3: AISDGQGAPEAF
J: TRBJ2-3; V: TRBV7-3; size: NA; D: TRBD1; CDR3: ASSLGQSTDTQY
J: TRBJ2-1; V: TRBV6-7; size: once; D: NA; CDR3: ASTPREQF
J: TRBJ1-1; V: TRBV5-1; size: NA; D: NA; CDR3: ASSLASAGTEAF
J: TRBJ2-1; V: TRBV18; size: NA; D: TRBD2; CDR3: ASSPPGLASEQF
J: TRBJ1-4; V: TRBV5-6; size: NA; D: NA; CDR3: ASRFWSPGGNEKLF
J: NA; V: TRBV19; size: NA; D: NA; CDR3: ASSITGWVHEQY
J: TRBJ2-1; V: TRBV5-4; size: NA; D: TRBD1; CDR3: ATRTGTGDVREQF
J: TRBJ2-3; V: TRBV7-2; size: once; D: TRBD2; CDR3: ASSPTSGIDTQY
J: TRBJ2-5; V: TRBV28; size: NA; D: TRBD2; CDR3: ASSLTSGRARETQY
J: TRBJ2-1; V: TRBV11-3; size: NA; D: TRBD2; CDR3: ASSLGLAGANEQF
J: TRBJ2-6; V: TRBV18; size: NA; D: NA; CDR3: ASSPGLSGANVLT
J: TRBJ1-2; V: TRBV6-5; size: few; D: NA; CDR3: ASSYGGGGMRGYT
J: TRBJ1-2; V: TRBV28; size: NA; D: NA; CDR3: ASITGHPYNYGYT
J: NA; V: TRBV10-3; size: NA; D: TRBD1; CDR3: AIRDPGQGSYEQY
J: TRBJ2-2; V: TRBV27; size: NA; D: TRBD1; CDR3: ASSLGTANTGELF
J: TRBJ2-3; V: TRBV7-6; size: NA; D: TRBD1; CDR3: ASSLGTGGITDTQY
J: TRBJ1-2; V: TRBV6-5; size: NA; D: TRBD1; CDR3: ASRRQGSYGYT
J: TRBJ1-1; V: TRBV9; size: NA; D: TRBD1; CDR3: ASSVATGGNTEAF
J: TRBJ2-2; V: TRBV2; size: NA; D: NA; CDR3: ASRWGRGGGNGELF
J: TRBJ1-1; V: TRBV7-6; size: NA; D: NA; CDR3: ASRPRGGAVNTEAF
J: TRBJ1-5; V: TRBV7-2; size: NA; D: TRBD1; CDR3: ASSPDRVSNQPQH
J: TRBJ1-1; V: TRBV19; size: NA; D: TRBD1; CDR3: ASSIERQGRSF
J: TRBJ2-7; V: TRBV5-4; size: NA; D: NA; CDR3: ASSLAGVGSYEQY
J: TRBJ1-6; V: TRBV27; size: once; D: NA; CDR3: ASSLGGRGPVGTPLH
J: TRBJ1-4; V: TRBV28; size: once; D: TRBD1; CDR3: ASRPGQGYEKLF